This TCR beta chain was profiled in a study of cytomegalovirus exposure and HLA in healthy donors (dated by TCRdb to about 2017). Background on the whole study: An earlier analysis of 587 of the donors reported over 250 Gb of sequence data and around 120 million unique TCR beta sequences obtained from about 180 million T cells. A later analysis re-analyzed previously published TCR beta repertoires from roughly 630 donors and added high-resolution HLA genotyping to study TCR occurrence patterns. In addition to the first cohort of hundreds of subjects, a separate validation cohort of 100 to 150 different subjects was used. All discovery cohort repertoires had been generated using a single sequencing platform. Alongside the repertoire data, information on donor age, sex, ethnicity and CMV serostatus was compiled. Four to six DR-DQ haplotypes were handled as single units for association and clustering, since linkage in the cohort was strong. An early release covering roughly 640 HLA-typed donors comprised 250 to 350 gigabases of sequencing data and around 86 million unique TCR sequences. The number of typed donors differed by locus: roughly 620-640 for A, B, C, DRB1 and DQB1; approximately 530 for DQA1; around 580 for DPA1; and about 450 for DPB1. The aim of the study was to test whether cataloging public T cell receptors could identify signatures of past pathogen exposure. High-throughput TCR immunosequencing, statistical association of individual TCRs with disease status, and machine learning were combined to predict cytomegalovirus infection status. The T cell repertoires of around 670 subjects were profiled by immunosequencing and related to cytomegalovirus serostatus. An earlier analysis of several hundred of the donors applied high-throughput TCR beta sequencing to assess whether each TCR beta V gene segment acted as functional or pseudogenic. Of the roughly 400 genotyped donors, about 80% fell in the genetic ancestry cluster associated with self-reported Caucasian donors. Rather than drawing on any new phenotypic data, the later analysis identified candidate immune exposures from TCR beta sequences and the way those sequences occurred across donors. HLA typing covered class I and class II loci at four-digit resolution. A later genetic analysis took genome-wide SNP genotypes for about three fifths of the roughly 670 donors and used that subset as a discovery cohort. Among some 410 genotyped donors of the cohort, an average of around 240,000 unique TCR beta nucleotide sequences were sequenced per donor, around a sixth of them non-productive.

Inclusive of the bounding cysteine and phenylalanine, the CDR3 is 15 residues long. Left in the record is the CDR3 DNA by itself, 45 bases read in frame from the first base. Trimming takes 4 bases from V and 3 bases from J, and the germline ends sit 16 bases apart. CDR1 is given as SGHRS and CDR2 as YFSETQ, both from the germline V gene. The cohort consisted of 650 to 850 healthy bone marrow donors. At the time of sampling, every cohort member was nominally healthy, though immune exposures that went unrecorded were likely present. The donor was CMV seronegative and belonged to the group of several hundred seronegative cohort members. A peripheral blood sample was collected from each donor, and TCR beta sequencing was performed on peripheral blood mononuclear cells. The Qiagen DNeasy Blood Extraction Kit was used to extract genomic DNA from the blood cell samples. Study-wide findings and limitations: In a later analysis, several top co-occurrence clusters were reported to appear linked to parvovirus B19, influenza, CMV and Epstein-Barr virus. In vitro tests confirmed that a few of the cytomegalovirus-associated TCR beta chains recognize cytomegalovirus antigens. Broadly in line with IMGT annotations, most TCR beta V segments showed up in productive rearrangements about 87% or about 30% of the time in an earlier analysis of approximately 600 of the donors. A cluster of highly shared sequence variants was judged likely to be a technical artifact of the sequencing pipeline. Because the 87-base-pair reads could not distinguish some IMGT-functional V segments, including TRBV6-2 and TRBV6-3, those segments were excluded. It was suggested by the authors that the approach could potentially be generalized to other disease states and immunological phenotypes. The study listed 150 to 200 TCR beta chains as associated with cytomegalovirus. Correlated functional status among segregating V segments might be attributable to linkage disequilibrium, but an unknown experimental factor could not be ruled out. At a false discovery rate of 0.05, a later analysis linked around 15,000 TCR beta sequences to specific HLA alleles. Presence/absence analyses assumed roughly uniform sequencing depth across donors, an assumption that may not hold. Because counts were too low, more than 15 rarely observed V segments, including chromosome 9 orphons, were excluded from the earlier analysis of 587 of the donors. The cohort was sequenced for TCR beta chains only, and without alpha or paired-chain data the features that could be detected were limited. The only immune exposure information available for the cohort was CMV serostatus. The classifier was reported to diagnose cytomegalovirus status with high specificity and sensitivity in both the original and validation cohorts. Most TCR sequences were observed very rarely across donors, whereas some public TCRs were present in many individuals. Compared with the approximately 670-donor mean, donors in an Asian-associated ancestry cluster had fewer N-insertions in productive TCRs, according to a later genetic analysis. Assigning TCR associations to individual alleles was difficult when HLA alleles, especially DR and DQ, strongly co-occurred. A later analysis found that HLA-associated TCR beta chains were more clonally expanded and had lower generation probabilities than equally common non-associated chains. An association between a missense DCLRE1C variant and V-gene and J-gene trimming of TCR beta chains was found in a later genetic analysis and replicated in an independent cohort. Because HLA typing was unavailable for some donors at each locus, only the typed subset was used in association tests. A further reported finding was that TCR beta sequences accurately predicted the HLA-A and HLA-B alleles for most subjects in the first cohort. According to a later analysis, most CMV-associated TCR beta chains appeared to be HLA-restricted, and the HLA associations seemed to be driven largely by CMV exposure. In a later analysis, the rate of TCR association differed among HLA loci, with DRB1 alleles having the most associated TCRs and HLA-C alleles having the fewest.

In the case of this clone: It lacks a known antigen. Base-call qualities are not available, and no considerably larger clone is one nucleotide away.

The library came from the immunoSEQ multiplex PCR assay. The multiplex PCR relied on a mix of 60 forward primers for TCR Vbeta segments and 13 reverse primers for TCR Jbeta segments. The CDR3 region of rearranged TCR beta genes was amplified from genomic DNA with a multiplex PCR assay. The amplified TCR beta libraries were sequenced on the Illumina HiSeq System as 87-base-pair reads. The authors' pipeline ran thus. A later analysis counted some 80 million unique TCR beta chains across the 500 to 850 repertoires, and 10 million to 12 million of these chains were shared by at least two donors. A nearest-neighbor algorithm error-corrected the raw reads and collapsed the reads into unique sequences, merging closely related sequences to remove PCR and sequencing errors. V, D and J gene segments were assigned by aligning CDR3 sequences to IMGT reference sequences. For a sequence to be retained, a match of at least six nucleotides was required to both a V gene segment and a J gene segment. Rearrangements were classified as productive when the CDR3 lacked stop codons and remained in frame with V and J, and all other rearrangements were classified as non-productive. CDR3 was defined by IMGT convention, running from the second conserved V-encoded cysteine to the conserved J-encoded phenylalanine. In an earlier analysis of approximately 500 of the donors, sequences lacking an unambiguous match to a single V gene segment were excluded. In an earlier analysis of several hundred of the donors, V segments were called functional above 56.7% productive rearrangements and were called segregating when the between-donor standard deviation exceeded 5%. A statistical classification framework was developed to diagnose cytomegalovirus status using the catalog of TCR beta chain sequences. In a later analysis, TCR nucleotide sequences were compared against IMGT/GENE-DB human TR gene sequences so that V and J genes could be assigned. In a later analysis, CDR3 sequences and most-parsimonious VDJ recombination scenarios were assigned using the TCRdist pipeline. In a later analysis, each TCR beta chain was defined by its CDR3 amino acid sequence together with its V-gene family, and reads lacking a unique V-gene family were excluded. A later analysis removed several hundred highly shared, low-generation-probability nucleotide sequences to deal with suspected cross-contamination and a sequencing artifact. A later analysis calculated a clonal expansion index for each public chain from normalized within-repertoire ranks of inferred template counts. In a later analysis, generation probabilities were computed with a VDJ recombination model fitted to out-of-frame rearrangements, and the resulting probabilities were checked against IGoR. In a later analysis, TCR-TCR, TCR-HLA and TCR-CMV co-occurrence was scored with hypergeometric tests, and a repertoire-size bias correction was applied to TCR pairs. A later analysis estimated false discovery rates by permuting HLA or CMV assignments 20 times. In a later analysis, co-occurring TCRs were grouped using DBSCAN, with TCRdist sequence similarity added in when clustering inside HLA-allele-positive subsets. Repertoires with fewer than 30,000 or more than 120,000 public chains, plus five repertoires with anomalous nucleotide sharing, were excluded from co-occurrence clustering. Entries here come from immuneACCESS through TCRdb and include only in-frame sequences with V and J called. Some clones fail to appear in such tables; in the studies checked, an unresolved V gene covers under half of the shortfall, and the cause of the remainder is unknown. That table gives V, J and clone size, and the DNA gave D and trimming. The sample includes roughly 100,000 clones, with approximately 81% observed a single time. The biggest ten clones account for roughly 1.3% of the sample.

This TCR derives from a man aged 25-45 years in good health and CMV-seronegative. The sample consisted of PBMCs. Recombination connected TRBV5-1 to TRBJ1-1, and the D gene may be TRBD1, 6 bases matching. The CDR3 sequence is CASSLTDRKYTEAFF. The DNA is as follows: TGCGCCAGCAGCCTGACGGACAGAAAGTACACTGAAGCTTTCTTT.